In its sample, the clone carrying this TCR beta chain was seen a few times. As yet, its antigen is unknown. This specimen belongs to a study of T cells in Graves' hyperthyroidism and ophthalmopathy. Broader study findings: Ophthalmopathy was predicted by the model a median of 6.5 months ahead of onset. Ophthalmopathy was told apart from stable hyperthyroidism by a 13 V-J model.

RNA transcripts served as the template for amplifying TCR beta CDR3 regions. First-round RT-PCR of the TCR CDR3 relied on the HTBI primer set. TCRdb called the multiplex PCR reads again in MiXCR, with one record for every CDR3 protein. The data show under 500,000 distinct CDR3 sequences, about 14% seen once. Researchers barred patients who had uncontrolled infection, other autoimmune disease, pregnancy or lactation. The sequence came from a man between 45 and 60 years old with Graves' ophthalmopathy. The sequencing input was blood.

The CDR3 DNA reads as TGCAGTGCTAGTGATAGACGGGGCTCGAGTAATGAGCAGTTCTTC. It specifies CSASDRRGSSNEQFF. The chain is built from TRBV20-1 and TRBJ2-1; perhaps D is TRBD1 or TRBD2 (5 bases each). V was pared by 3 bases and J by 7 bases, with 19 bases between. The germline V gene encodes CDR1 DFQATT and CDR2 SNEGSKA (reference sequence). This CDR3 is 15 amino acids long.